The next 7 T cell receptor beta chains were all read from a single sample in a study of blood T cell repertoires in COVID-19. The data were produced by immunoSEQ multiplex PCR, yet TCRdb's version contains in-frame clones alone and is incomplete. In the table there are 150,000 to 200,000 clones, 85% to 95% of which are singletons. The sequencing input was peripheral blood. The receptors were gathered from a woman aged 55 to 70 with COVID-19, enrolled during active disease.

This clone has a single count. The chain uses TRBV29-1 and TRBJ1-4; TRBD1 is a possible D gene (5 bases). CDR1 SQVTM and CDR2 ANQGSEA come from the germline V gene. The V end was cut by 4 bases, the J end by 0 bases, with 6 bases between. This CDR3 is built from 13 residues. CDR3 DNA sequence: TGCAGCGTTGTAGGGGCAACTAATGAAAAACTGTTTTTT. It encodes CSVVGATNEKLFF.

The rearrangement joins TRBV15 to TRBJ1-5, with D perhaps matching TRBD1 (5 bases). Germline CDR1 and CDR2: LNHNV and YYDKDF (reference sequence). This CDR3 contains 17 residues. V shed 0 bases and J shed 0 bases, with 12 bases lying between them. In DNA, the CDR3 is TGTGCCACCAGCAGAGATTTCGGGGACTATAGCAATCAGCCCCAGCATTTT. Its protein product is CATSRDFGDYSNQPQHF.

This chain uses TRBV29-1 with TRBJ1-5, with D possibly matching TRBD1 (6 bases). V was shortened by 4 bases and J by 0 bases, with 7 bases between the two germline ends. Germline CDR1 and CDR2: SQVTM and ANQGSEA. The CDR3 consists of 13 residues. The CDR3 spells CSVGGHSNQPQHF. CDR3 nucleotides: TGCAGCGTTGGGGGACATAGCAATCAGCCCCAGCATTTT.

V usage is TRBV3-1 (or the pseudogene TRBV3-2) and J usage is TRBJ1-6; D not resolved. Germline lookup yields CDR1 LGHDT and CDR2 YNNKEL (reference sequence). The V end was cut by 0 bases, the J end by 7 bases, with 7 bases between. The CDR3 sequence is 14 residues long. CDR3 sequence: CASSQETPNSPLHF. For the CDR3, the DNA is TGTGCCAGCAGCCAAGAGACACCCAATTCACCCCTCCACTTT.

The V call is TRBV21-1, the J call TRBJ2-7; TRBD2, the table's D call, lacks a check against the DNA. TRBV21-1 is tagged as a pseudogene. The CDR3 is 17 amino acids. CDR3 in DNA: TGTGCCAGCAGCAAAGCGCTCATGAGACCGGGGTTCCACGAGCAGTACTTC. As protein: CASSKALMRPGFHEQYF.

The chain is built from TRBV9 and TRBJ1-1; no definite D call. There are 15 residues in the CDR3. Per germline, CDR1 SGDLS and CDR2 YYNGEE. V lost 0 bases and J 1 base, leaving 10 bases between the germline ends. CDR3 protein: CASSVDGIRNTEAFF. The CDR3 DNA sequence: TGTGCCAGCAGCGTAGACGGGATTCGGAACACTGAAGCTTTCTTT.

The rearrangement uses TRBV5-1 and TRBJ1-2; 7 bases map to TRBD1. CDR1 is SGHRS and CDR2 is YFSETQ in the germline V gene. V dropped 4 bases and J dropped 3; count of bases not matched to a gene: 9. CDR3 size: 15 residues. The CDR3 region is CASSLRGGTDYGYTF. The CDR3 bases are TGCGCCAGCAGCCTAAGAGGGGGCACGGACTATGGCTACACCTTC.